The entry below gives a single T cell receptor (beta chain) sequence along with its context. The antigen remains unidentified. Authors' analysis steps: Across clinicopathological groups, CDR3 differences served as the basis for building a distant-metastasis classifier for papillary thyroid cancer. TCRdb re-analyzed the PCR reads through MiXCR. The V and J calls here are based on TCRdb, not the publication. The sample yields around 50,000 clones, 25% to 30% seen once. This entry belongs to a study of metastatic and nonmetastatic thyroid tumors. Study overall: Repertoires from blood and tumor or nodule tissue of malignant and benign thyroid patients were compared. Study outcomes and limitations: Reported TCR beta diversity, measured in blood and tumor, was significantly higher for malignant thyroid tumors than for benign nodules.

All patients were treatment-naive before thyroid surgery. The V gene lost 2 bases and the J gene lost 5 bases, with 11 bases spanning the gap. CDR3 length: 14 amino acids. CDR1 SGDLS and CDR2 YYNGEE come from the germline V gene. The V and J genes are TRBV9 and TRBJ2-1; D gene ambiguous. The sample taken for sequencing was blood. This receptor was taken from a female donor with papillary thyroid cancer or a benign thyroid nodule (not recorded which). Some clones in this sample may be carry-over from other donors' samples. The DNA of the CDR3 is TGTGCCAGCAGCGTCGACCAATCCCACAATGAGCAGTTCTTC. Protein product: CASSVDQSHNEQFF.